This TCR beta chain was observed in a study of CD8+ T cells in alopecia areata. Sequencing used cDNA as its template, made by extracting RNA and reverse transcribing it. Generated by immunoSEQ multiplex PCR, the TCRdb table keeps only in-frame clones and is missing some. Counted here are under 150,000 clones, roughly 50% occurring once; the ten biggest clones make up about 11%. CDR3 length equals 11 residues. With 3 bases removed from V and 8 bases from J, the gap between germline ends came to 5 bases. Germline V gene sequence: CDR1 MNHEY, CDR2 SMNVEV (reference sequence). The sequenced sample consisted of NKG2D-low CD8+ T cells sorted from blood. The V call is TRBV27, the J call TRBJ2-1; D may match TRBD1 or TRBD2 (5 bases each). The sequence was collected from a human donor with alopecia areata. The DNA of the CDR3 is TGTGCCAGCAGTTTGGGGGATGAGCAGTTCTTC. Protein product: CASSLGDEQFF.